This TCR beta chain was observed in a study of shared clonotypes between healthy human individuals. Study in general: Aged between 18 and 49, the donors were a couple of women and three men.

The CDR3 is made up of 15 amino acids. Germline-derived CDR1 and CDR2 are SNHLY and FYNNEI. V was pared by 11 bases and J by 0 bases, with 16 bases between. This clone was detected once. No antigen is known for it. Only in-frame clones appear in the TCRdb table, and some are missing; sequencing was by immunoSEQ multiplex PCR. The sample shows fewer than 650,000 clones, roughly four fifths of them seen only once. The study's findings and limits: Having only a few donors restricted how much genetic and exposure-history diversity was captured.

The material sequenced was PBMCs. This receptor was obtained from a woman aged 40 to 50 in good health. Some clones in this sample may be carry-over from other donors' samples. The rearrangement links TRBV2 to TRBJ2-2, with D possibly TRBD1 on 6 matching bases. CDR3 protein: CAVQIGQTNTGELFF. The CDR3 DNA follows: TGTGCCGTACAAATTGGACAGACGAACACCGGGGAGCTGTTTTTT.